This T cell receptor beta chain was sequenced in a study of T cells expressing NK-cell markers. In the study overall: Sorted CD3+CD56-NKG2C+, CD3+CD56+NKG2C+ and CD3+CD56+NKG2C- T cells supplied the TCR beta repertoires. Study-wide results and caveats: In several donors, dominant clonotypes made up roughly 25-60.1% of CD3+CD56-NKG2C+ cells. The share of CD8+ T cells held by dominant NKG2C+ clonotypes was roughly 1.0-8% in about six donors.

To note about this clonotype: The target antigen is unknown.

Germline V CDR1 and CDR2: SGHRS, YFSETQ. The CDR3 has 14 residues. TCRdb re-called the 5' RACE reads, yielding one record per CDR3 amino acid sequence without DNA. The sample holds a few hundred thousand distinct CDR3 sequences. This chain joins TRBV5-1 and TRBJ1-1; lacking DNA, the TRBD1 call made by TCRdb goes unchecked. The specimen was blood T cells: a sorted CD56 or NKG2C T cell subset, CD4+ or CD8+ T cells, or bulk PBMC T cells (not recorded which). This TCR derives from a man aged 18-70 years in good health. This chain's CDR3 is CASRHPDRDAEAFF.